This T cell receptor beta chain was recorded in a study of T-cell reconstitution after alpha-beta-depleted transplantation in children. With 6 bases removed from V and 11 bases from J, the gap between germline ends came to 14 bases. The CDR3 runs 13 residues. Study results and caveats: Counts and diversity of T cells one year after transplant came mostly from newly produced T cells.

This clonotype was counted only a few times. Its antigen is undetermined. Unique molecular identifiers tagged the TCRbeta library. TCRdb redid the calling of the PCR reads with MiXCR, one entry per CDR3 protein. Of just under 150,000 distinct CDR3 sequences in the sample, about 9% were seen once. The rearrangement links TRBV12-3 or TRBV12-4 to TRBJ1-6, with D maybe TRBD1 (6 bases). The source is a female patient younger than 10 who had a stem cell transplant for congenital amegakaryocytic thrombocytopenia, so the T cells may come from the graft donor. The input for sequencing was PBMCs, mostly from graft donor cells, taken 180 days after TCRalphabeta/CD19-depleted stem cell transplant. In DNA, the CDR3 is TGTGCCAGCAGGAAGAACAGGGCCCCACCCCTCCACTTT. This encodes CASRKNRAPPLHF.